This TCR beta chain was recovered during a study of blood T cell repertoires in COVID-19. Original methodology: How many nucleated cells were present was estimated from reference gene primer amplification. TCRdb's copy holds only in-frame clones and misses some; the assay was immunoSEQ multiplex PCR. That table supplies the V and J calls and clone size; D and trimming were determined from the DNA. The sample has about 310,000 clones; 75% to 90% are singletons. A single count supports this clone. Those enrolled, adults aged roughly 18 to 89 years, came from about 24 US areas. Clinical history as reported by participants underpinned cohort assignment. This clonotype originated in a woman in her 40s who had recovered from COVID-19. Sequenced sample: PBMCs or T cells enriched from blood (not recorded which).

CDR3 sequence: CASSPGGFSNQPQHF. The DNA for the CDR3 is TGTGCCAGCAGTCCAGGGGGATTTAGCAATCAGCCCCAGCATTTT. This chain joins TRBV28 and TRBJ1-5; TRBD1 matches at 7 bases. The germline V gene has CDR1 MDHEN and CDR2 SYDVKM. V shed 5 bases, J shed 0 bases, and the junction held 4 bases outside the gene matches. The CDR3 runs 15 residues.